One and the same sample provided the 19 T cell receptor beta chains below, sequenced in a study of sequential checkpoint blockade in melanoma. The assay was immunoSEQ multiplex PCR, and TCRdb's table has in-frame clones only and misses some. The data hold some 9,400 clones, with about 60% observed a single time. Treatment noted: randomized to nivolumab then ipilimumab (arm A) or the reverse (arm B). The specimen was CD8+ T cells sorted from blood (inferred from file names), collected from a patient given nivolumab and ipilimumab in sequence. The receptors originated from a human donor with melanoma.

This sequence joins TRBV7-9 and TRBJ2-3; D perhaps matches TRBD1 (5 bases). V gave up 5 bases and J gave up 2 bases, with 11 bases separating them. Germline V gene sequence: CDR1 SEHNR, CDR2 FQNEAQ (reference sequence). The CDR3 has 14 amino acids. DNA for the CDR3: TGTGCCAGCAGCAATTATGGGGCCACAGATACGCAGTATTTT. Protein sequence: CASSNYGATDTQYF.

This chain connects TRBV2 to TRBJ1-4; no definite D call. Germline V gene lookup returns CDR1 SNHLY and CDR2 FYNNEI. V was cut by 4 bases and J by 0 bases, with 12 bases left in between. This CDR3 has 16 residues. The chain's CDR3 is CASSALEPATNEKLFF. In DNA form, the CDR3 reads TGTGCCAGCAGTGCCTTGGAGCCGGCAACTAATGAAAAACTGTTTTTT.

The CDR3 DNA reads as TGCGCCAGCAGCTTGGCCGACAGGAACTCCTACAATGAGCAGTTCTTC. Amino acid sequence: CASSLADRNSYNEQFF. This sequence joins TRBV5-1 and TRBJ2-1; the D gene is possibly TRBD1 (6 bases). The CDR3 is 16 amino acids. V gave up 0 bases and J gave up 0 bases, with 10 bases separating them. CDR1 and CDR2 from the germline V gene are SGHRS and YFSETQ.

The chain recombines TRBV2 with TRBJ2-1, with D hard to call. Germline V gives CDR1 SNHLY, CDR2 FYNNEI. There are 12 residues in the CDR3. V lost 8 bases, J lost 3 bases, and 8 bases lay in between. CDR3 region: CASLYDYNEQFF. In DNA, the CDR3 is TGTGCCAGCCTCTACGACTACAATGAGCAGTTCTTC.

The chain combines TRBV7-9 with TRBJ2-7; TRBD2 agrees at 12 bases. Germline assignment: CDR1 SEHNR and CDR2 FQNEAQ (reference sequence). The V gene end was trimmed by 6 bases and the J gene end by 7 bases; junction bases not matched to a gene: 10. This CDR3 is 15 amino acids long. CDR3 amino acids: CASRPPTSGGREQYF. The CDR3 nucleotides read TGTGCCAGCAGGCCACCGACTAGCGGGGGAAGGGAGCAGTACTTC.

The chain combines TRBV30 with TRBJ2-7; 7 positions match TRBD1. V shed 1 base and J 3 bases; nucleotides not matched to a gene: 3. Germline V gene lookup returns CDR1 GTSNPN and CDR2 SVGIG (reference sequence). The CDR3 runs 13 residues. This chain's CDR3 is CAWSDGQVYEQYF. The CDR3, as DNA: TGTGCCTGGAGTGACGGACAGGTCTACGAGCAGTACTTC. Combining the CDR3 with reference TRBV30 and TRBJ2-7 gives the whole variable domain SQTIHQWPATLVQPVGSPLSLECTVEGTSNPNLYWYRQAAGRGLQLLFYSVGIGQISSEVPQNLSASRPQDRQFILSSKKLLLSDSGFYLCAWSDGQVYEQYFGPGTRLTVT.

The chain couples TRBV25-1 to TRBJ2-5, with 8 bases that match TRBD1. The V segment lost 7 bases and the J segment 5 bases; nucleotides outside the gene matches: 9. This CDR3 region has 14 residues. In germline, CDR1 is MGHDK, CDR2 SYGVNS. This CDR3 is CASTRDRWPETQYF. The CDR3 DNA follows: TGTGCCAGCACCCGGGACAGGTGGCCGGAGACCCAGTACTTC.

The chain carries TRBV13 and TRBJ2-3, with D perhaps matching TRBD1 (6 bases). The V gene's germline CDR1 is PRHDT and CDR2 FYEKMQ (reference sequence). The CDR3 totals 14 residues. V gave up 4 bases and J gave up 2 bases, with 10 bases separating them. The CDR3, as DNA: TGTGCCAGCAGCTCCGGACAGTACACAGATACGCAGTATTTT. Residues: CASSSGQYTDTQYF.

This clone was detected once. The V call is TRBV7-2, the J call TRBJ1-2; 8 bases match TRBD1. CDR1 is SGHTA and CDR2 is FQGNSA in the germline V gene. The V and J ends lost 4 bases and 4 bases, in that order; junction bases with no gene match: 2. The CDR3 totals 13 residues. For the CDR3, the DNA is TGTGCCAGCAGCTCCACAGGGGGCTATGGCTACACCTTC. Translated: CASSSTGGYGYTF.

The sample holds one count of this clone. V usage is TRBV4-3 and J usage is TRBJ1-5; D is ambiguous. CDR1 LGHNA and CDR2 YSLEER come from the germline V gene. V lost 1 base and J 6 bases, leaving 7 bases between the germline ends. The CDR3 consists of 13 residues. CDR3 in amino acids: CASSQGLGQPQHF. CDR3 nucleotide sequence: TGCGCCAGCAGCCAAGGTCTAGGTCAGCCCCAGCATTTT.

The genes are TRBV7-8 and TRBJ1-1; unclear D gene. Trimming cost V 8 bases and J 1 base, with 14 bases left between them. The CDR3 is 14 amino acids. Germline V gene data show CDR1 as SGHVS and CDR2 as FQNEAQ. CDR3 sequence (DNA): TGTGCCAGCCTCCCTCCAAACGGGAACACTGAAGCTTTCTTT. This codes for CASLPPNGNTEAFF.

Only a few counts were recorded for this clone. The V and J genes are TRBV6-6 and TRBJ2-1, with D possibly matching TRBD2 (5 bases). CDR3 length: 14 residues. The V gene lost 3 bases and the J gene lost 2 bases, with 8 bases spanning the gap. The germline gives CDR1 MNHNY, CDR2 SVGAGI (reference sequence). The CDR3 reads CASSYNGAYNEQFF. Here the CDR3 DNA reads TGTGCCAGCAGTTATAACGGGGCCTACAATGAGCAGTTCTTC.

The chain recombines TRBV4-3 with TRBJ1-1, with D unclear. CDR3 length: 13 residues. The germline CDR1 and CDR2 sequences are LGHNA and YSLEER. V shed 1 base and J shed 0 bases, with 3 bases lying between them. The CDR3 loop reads CASSQAVNTEAFF. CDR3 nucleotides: TGCGCCAGCAGCCAAGCGGTGAACACTGAAGCTTTCTTT.

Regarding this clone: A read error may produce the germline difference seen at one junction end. The CDR3 DNA follows: TGTGCCAGCAGCTTGGGCAGGGTAGCCGTCTTC. The encoded protein is CASSLGRVAVF. The chain combines TRBV5-5 with TRBJ1-2; perhaps TRBD1 as D (5 bases). This CDR3 is 11 amino acids long. CDR1 and CDR2 from the germline V gene are SGHKS and YYEKEE (reference sequence).

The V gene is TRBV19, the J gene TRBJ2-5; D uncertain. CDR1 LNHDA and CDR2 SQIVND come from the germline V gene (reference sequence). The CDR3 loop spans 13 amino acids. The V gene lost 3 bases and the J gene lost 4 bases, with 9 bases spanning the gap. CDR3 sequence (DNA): TGTGCCAGTAGTATCAGGCACACAGAGACCCAGTACTTC. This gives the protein CASSIRHTETQYF.

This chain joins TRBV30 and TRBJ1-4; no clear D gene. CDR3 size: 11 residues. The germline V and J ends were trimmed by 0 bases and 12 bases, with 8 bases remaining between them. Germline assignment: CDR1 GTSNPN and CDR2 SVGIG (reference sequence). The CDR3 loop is CAWSVARELFF. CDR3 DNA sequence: TGTGCCTGGAGTGTAGCCCGGGAACTGTTTTTT.

The DNA of the CDR3 is TGTGCCAGCAGTCACCTCCCGACGGCCAGGTATGGCTACACCTTC. It codes for CASSHLPTARYGYTF. V is TRBV2 and J is TRBJ1-2; unclear D gene. The germline V and J ends were trimmed by 5 bases and 5 bases, with 18 bases remaining between them. The CDR3 is 15 residues long. The germline gives CDR1 SNHLY, CDR2 FYNNEI.

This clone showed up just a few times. CDR3 bases: TGTGCCAGCAGCGAGGGGACAGGGGCTCAGCCCCAGCATTTT. This encodes CASSEGTGAQPQHF. The chain recombines TRBV7-9 with TRBJ1-5; 10 positions match TRBD1. Germline V lookup: CDR1 SEHNR, CDR2 FQNEAQ (reference sequence). V lost 5 bases, J lost 6 bases, and 4 bases stayed unmatched. The CDR3 length is 14 residues.

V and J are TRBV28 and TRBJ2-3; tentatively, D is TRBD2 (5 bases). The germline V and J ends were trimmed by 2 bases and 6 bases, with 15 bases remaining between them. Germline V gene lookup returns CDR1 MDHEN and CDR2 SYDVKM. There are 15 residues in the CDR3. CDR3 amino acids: CASSLGERKLDTQYF. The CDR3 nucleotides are TGTGCCAGCAGTTTAGGGGAGCGGAAATTGGATACGCAGTATTTT.